Listed here are 22 T cell receptor beta chains from one sample, sequenced in a study of blood T cell repertoires in COVID-19. Produced via immunoSEQ multiplex PCR; TCRdb's table is partial and in-frame only. In the table there are 89,000 or so clones, about 95% of which are singletons. Sequencing used peripheral blood. The receptor set was obtained from a human donor with active COVID-19. The donor label of this sample is uncertain.

There are a few counts of this clone. The chain couples TRBV27 to TRBJ2-7; 9 bases map to TRBD1. Trimming cost V 6 bases and J 1 base; bases outside gene matches: 4. The CDR3 totals 14 residues. The V gene's germline CDR1 is MNHEY and CDR2 SMNVEV (reference sequence). This chain's CDR3 is CASRPTGGSYEQYF. Here the CDR3 DNA reads TGTGCCAGCAGGCCGACAGGGGGATCCTACGAGCAGTACTTC.

The rearrangement links TRBV3-1 (or the pseudogene TRBV3-2) to TRBJ1-1; 10 bases match TRBD1. V lost 1 base to trimming and J lost 5 bases; unmatched junction nucleotides: 7. The germline V gene encodes CDR1 LGHDT and CDR2 YNNKEL (reference sequence). This CDR3 is built from 16 residues. In nucleotides, the CDR3 is TGTGCCAGCAGCCAAGGTCGGGGACAGGGGAGGACTGAAGCTTTCTTT. Residues: CASSQGRGQGRTEAFF.

This clone has only one observation. V usage is TRBV7-6 and J usage is TRBJ2-7, with 8 bases aligning to TRBD1. From germline, CDR1 is SGHVS and CDR2 FNYEAQ. The V segment lost 4 bases and the J segment 6 bases; nucleotides outside the gene matches: 11. The CDR3 contains 15 residues. The CDR3 DNA reads TGTGCCAGCAGCTCAAGGACAGGGCGGGCCTCCGAGCAGTACTTC. Its translation is CASSSRTGRASEQYF.

This chain joins TRBV24-1 and TRBJ2-1, with 8 bases identical to TRBD1. Germline CDR1 reads KGHDR; CDR2 reads SFDVKD. CDR3 length: 14 amino acids. J gave up 9 bases and V 4 bases, and 7 bases lay outside the gene matches. The CDR3 loop reads CATSDTMTGVEQFF. The CDR3 DNA follows: TGTGCCACCAGTGACACAATGACAGGGGTTGAGCAGTTCTTC.

The rearrangement joins TRBV5-6 to TRBJ2-3, with 9 bases matching TRBD2. The CDR3 consists of 18 residues. Germline V gene data show CDR1 as SGHDT and CDR2 as YYEEEE. Trimming at V came to 1 base and at J to 2 bases, leaving 11 bases not matched to a gene. The CDR3 here is CASSLPSGDLILTDTQYF. The DNA of the CDR3 is TGTGCCAGCAGCTTGCCTAGCGGGGACCTTATCCTCACAGATACGCAGTATTTT.

This sequence joins TRBV4-1 and TRBJ1-4, with 8 positions matching TRBD1. The CDR3 runs to 17 residues. The germline gives CDR1 MGHRA, CDR2 YSYEKL. J lost 5 bases, V lost 0 bases, and 8 bases had no gene match. The chain's CDR3 is CASSQDRRQGRNEKLFF. As DNA, the CDR3 is TGCGCCAGCAGCCAAGACCGAAGACAGGGGAGGAATGAAAAACTGTTTTTT.

This clone was seen just once. J is TRBJ2-7 and V is TRBV12-3 or TRBV12-4; maybe TRBD1 (5 bases). V gave up 3 bases and J gave up 2 bases, with 8 bases separating them. This CDR3 contains 13 residues. CDR3 bases: TGTGCCAGCAGTTTTTCAGGGCCCTACGAGCAGTACTTC. This encodes CASSFSGPYEQYF.

The chain is built from TRBV11-2 and TRBJ2-1; TRBD2 agrees at 14 bases. CDR1 is SGHAT, CDR2 FQNNGV, per germline. V shed 7 bases, J shed 5 bases, and the junction held 7 bases outside the gene matches. The CDR3 runs to 16 residues. In DNA form, the CDR3 reads TGTGCCAGCAACGTGAGGACTAGCGGGGGGAACAATGAGCAGTTCTTC. Protein product: CASNVRTSGGNNEQFF.

The V gene is TRBV7-2, the J gene TRBJ1-2; D gene unclear. Trimming stripped 4 bases from V and 3 bases from J, with 12 bases between. Germline V gives CDR1 SGHTA, CDR2 FQGNSA. The CDR3 consists of 14 residues. The CDR3 region is CASSSFGADYGYTF. The CDR3 DNA follows: TGTGCCAGCAGCTCGTTCGGAGCTGACTATGGCTACACCTTC.

The chain uses TRBV11-2 and TRBJ2-3, with 14 bases aligning to TRBD2. V was clipped by 3 bases and J by 0 bases; unmatched bases: 2. The CDR3 runs 17 residues. Germline assignment: CDR1 SGHAT and CDR2 FQNNGV. The chain's CDR3 is CASSLGLAGASTDTQYF. The CDR3 region has the DNA TGTGCCAGCAGCTTGGGACTAGCGGGGGCCAGCACAGATACGCAGTATTTT.

The V call is TRBV5-1, the J call TRBJ2-1; possible D gene TRBD2, 6 bases. The CDR3 is 16 amino acids. The ends were cut back, 3 bases at V and 2 bases at J, with 15 bases in the middle. Germline V gene lookup returns CDR1 SGHRS and CDR2 YFSETQ. The CDR3 loop is CASSSTPGGPYNEQFF. The CDR3 coding sequence is TGCGCCAGCAGCTCGACTCCCGGGGGTCCCTACAATGAGCAGTTCTTC.

The V gene is TRBV4-1, the J gene TRBJ2-6; a weak D match, TRBD2 (6 bases). This CDR3 comprises 20 residues. V shed 4 bases and J shed 4 bases, with 26 bases lying between them. Germline loops: CDR1 MGHRA, CDR2 YSYEKL. CDR3 nucleotide sequence: TGCGCCAGCAGCCCGATAAGGTTTGGTGTGGAGGGGTCCGGGGCCAACGTCCTGACTTTC. It translates to CASSPIRFGVEGSGANVLTF.

The chain combines TRBV28 with TRBJ2-1; 7 bases line up with TRBD2. V was clipped by 7 bases and J by 6 bases; unmatched bases: 9. The germline V gene encodes CDR1 MDHEN and CDR2 SYDVKM. The CDR3 sequence is 14 residues long. The CDR3 DNA follows: TGTGCCAGCATCCGGGGGAGGGCCCGCAATGAGCAGTTCTTC. Residues: CASIRGRARNEQFF. Full variable domain (remainder filled in from reference TRBV28 and TRBJ2-1): DVKVTQSSRYLVKRTGEKVFLECVQDMDHENMFWYRQDPGLGLRLIYFSYDVKMKEKGDIPEGYSVSREKKERFSLILESASTNQTSMYLCASIRGRARNEQFFGPGTRLTVL.

V gene TRBV28 combines with J gene TRBJ2-7, with 12 positions matching TRBD2. The junction had 11 bases not matched to a gene; V was cut back by 3 bases and J by 5 bases. The CDR3 consists of 17 residues. In germline, CDR1 is MDHEN, CDR2 SYDVKM. The CDR3 reads CASSFWASGRAINEQYF. DNA of the CDR3: TGTGCCAGCAGTTTTTGGGCTAGCGGGAGGGCCATCAACGAGCAGTACTTC.

This clone appeared a few times. The V call is TRBV29-1, the J call TRBJ2-3, with 7 bases matching TRBD2. The V and J ends lost 1 base and 4 bases, in that order; junction bases with no gene match: 8. This CDR3 region has 15 residues. The V gene's germline CDR1 is SQVTM and CDR2 ANQGSEA. CDR3 bases: TGCAGCGTTGAAGGAGGACTAGAGAGAGCAGATACGCAGTATTTT. Protein: CSVEGGLERADTQYF.

The CDR3 sequence is CASSFSPGRGGVTEAFF. The CDR3 DNA reads as TGTGCCAGCAGCTTTAGCCCGGGACGGGGGGGAGTCACTGAAGCTTTCTTT. V and J are TRBV7-2 and TRBJ1-1; possibly TRBD1 for D (5 bases). The CDR3 consists of 17 residues. Germline CDR1 and CDR2: SGHTA and FQGNSA. The V and J ends lost 3 bases and 4 bases respectively, with 21 bases between them.

The chain couples TRBV7-9 to TRBJ2-1; perhaps TRBD2 as D (6 bases). Trimming removed 0 bases from V and 12 bases from J, with 6 bases in between. Germline assignment: CDR1 SEHNR and CDR2 FQNEAQ (reference sequence). The CDR3 spans 11 residues. CDR3: CASSLAGGQFF. The CDR3 nucleotides read TGTGCCAGCAGCTTAGCGGGAGGGCAGTTCTTC. The full variable domain, in which reference TRBV7-9 and TRBJ2-1 provide the parts outside the CDR3, is DTGVSQNPRHKITKRGQNVTFRCDPISEHNRLYWYRQTLGQGPEFLTYFQNEAQLEKSRLLSDRFSAERPKGSFSTLEIQRTEQGDSAMYLCASSLAGGQFFGPGTRLTVL.

The CDR3, as DNA: TGTGCCAGCAGCCACCGGCTAGCGGGAGAGTCAGATACGCAGTATTTT. Translating it yields CASSHRLAGESDTQYF. This chain links TRBV5-8 with TRBJ2-3; 10 nucleotides align to TRBD2. Per germline, CDR1 SGHTS and CDR2 YDEGEE. This CDR3 comprises 16 residues. V gave up 4 bases and J gave up 4 bases; unmatched junction bases: 9. The full variable domain, its missing parts supplied by reference TRBV5-8 and TRBJ2-3, is EAGVTQSPTHLIKTRGQQATLRCSPISGHTSVYWYQQALGLGLQFLLWYDEGEERNRGNFPPRFSGRQFPNYSSELNVNALELEDSALYLCASSHRLAGESDTQYFGPGTRLTVL.

The V gene is TRBV2, the J gene TRBJ2-4; TRBD1 matches at 10 bases. V trimming: 8 bases; J trimming: 3 bases; junction bases outside the gene matches: 4. From germline, CDR1 is SNHLY and CDR2 FYNNEI. The CDR3 is 14 residues long. CDR3 amino acids: CASGRTGGKNIQYF. The CDR3 coding sequence is TGTGCCAGCGGACGGACAGGGGGCAAAAACATTCAGTACTTC.

V gene TRBV3-1 (or the pseudogene TRBV3-2) combines with J gene TRBJ1-1; tentatively, D is TRBD1 (5 bases). Germline CDR1 LGHDT, CDR2 YNNKEL (reference sequence). The V end lost 6 bases, the J end lost 2 bases, and 13 bases lay between the germline ends. The CDR3 covers 14 residues. CDR3 sequence (DNA): TGTGCCAGCAGACTCCTCGACAGCAACACTGAAGCTTTCTTT. It codes for CASRLLDSNTEAFF.

This sequence joins TRBV4-1 and TRBJ2-7; 8 bases align to TRBD2. Trimming took 4 bases from V and 1 from J; bases not matched to a gene: 6. The CDR3 is made up of 15 amino acids. Germline CDR1 and CDR2: MGHRA and YSYEKL. Written as DNA, the CDR3 is TGCGCCAGCAGCCGCCCAGCGGGAGAGTCCTACGAGCAGTACTTC. It translates to CASSRPAGESYEQYF.

The chain carries TRBV10-1 and TRBJ2-1, with 7 bases identical to TRBD1. Looked up from germline, CDR1 is WNHNN and CDR2 is SYGVQD (reference sequence). The CDR3 is 14 residues long. Losses at the gene ends were 8 bases for V and 4 bases for J; bases not matched to a gene: 8. The CDR3 here is CASYGTDEYNEQFF. Here the CDR3 DNA reads TGCGCCAGCTACGGGACAGATGAGTACAATGAGCAGTTCTTC.